The 19 T cell receptor beta chains in this list originate from one sample, sequenced in a study of T cell responses to AZD1222 COVID-19 vaccine. Assay used: immunoSEQ multiplex PCR; TCRdb lists only in-frame clones, some missing. This sample yields over 150,000 clones, of which roughly 89% are seen a single time; 1.6% belongs to the top ten. The starting material was peripheral blood, obtained on day 0 of AZD1222 vaccination. The receptors shown here come from an adult in good health.

The rearrangement uses TRBV6-1 and TRBJ1-2; TRBD1 matches at 7 bases. This CDR3 has 15 amino acids. V dropped 0 bases and J dropped 3; count of bases not matched to a gene: 4. Germline CDR1 is MNHNS and CDR2 is SASEGT. CDR3 residues: CASSEAHTGDYGYTF. The CDR3 nucleotides read TGTGCCAGCAGTGAAGCGCACACAGGGGACTATGGCTACACCTTC.

This clone was seen a handful of times. This rearrangement joins TRBV7-9 to TRBJ2-3; D remains unclear. Germline values: CDR1 SEHNR, CDR2 FQNEAQ (reference sequence). Trimming took off 5 bases at V and 6 bases at J, with 12 bases between the two ends. CDR3 length equals 13 residues. The CDR3 loop reads CASSPPNSDTQYF. Written as DNA, the CDR3 is TGTGCCAGCAGCCCCCCGAACAGTGATACGCAGTATTTT.

The chain combines TRBV7-3 with TRBJ1-6, with D maybe TRBD1 (5 bases). The V gene's germline CDR1 is SGHTA and CDR2 FQGTGA. The CDR3 is 14 amino acids. V dropped 4 bases and J dropped 6 bases, with 10 bases sitting between them. This CDR3 is CASSWGTSNSPLHF. The CDR3, as DNA: TGTGCCAGCAGCTGGGGGACGAGTAATTCACCCCTCCACTTT.

The chain combines TRBV6-2 or TRBV6-3 with TRBJ2-7, with 9 bases matching TRBD2. V shed 2 bases, J shed 5 bases, and the junction held 4 bases outside the gene matches. From germline, CDR1 is MNHEY and CDR2 SVGEGT. CDR3 size: 14 residues. CDR3 in DNA: TGTGCCAGCAGTTACGGGACTAGCTCAGACGAGCAGTACTTC. This sequence encodes CASSYGTSSDEQYF.

The CDR3, as DNA: TGTGCCAGCAGCCCGACGGACAGCACAGATACGCAGTATTTT. Translated, it gives CASSPTDSTDTQYF. This chain joins TRBV7-3 and TRBJ2-3; D is unresolved. Germline-derived CDR1 and CDR2 are SGHTA and FQGTGA. Trimming left V 5 bases short and J 0 bases short, with 9 bases between. The CDR3 runs 14 residues.

The rearrangement uses TRBV12-3 or TRBV12-4 and TRBJ2-3; D gene unclear. V gave up 6 bases and J gave up 3 bases, with 7 bases separating them. The CDR3 loop spans 12 amino acids. The CDR3 protein is CASRIQTDTQYF. CDR3 coding DNA: TGTGCCAGCAGGATTCAGACAGATACGCAGTATTTT.

A remark on this clone: Additional DNA sequences in this sample encode the identical CDR3. V gene TRBV18 combines with J gene TRBJ1-2; 7 nucleotides agree with TRBD1. The V gene end was trimmed by 3 bases and the J gene end by 3 bases; junction bases not matched to a gene: 1. Germline CDR1 KGHSH, CDR2 LQKENI. This CDR3 has 13 amino acids. The CDR3 nucleotides are TGTGCCAGCTCACCCGACAGGGACTATGGCTACACCTTC. It is translated as CASSPDRDYGYTF.

The rearrangement links TRBV7-2 to TRBJ1-5; D may be TRBD1 (5 bases). Trimming cost V 3 bases and J 3 bases, with 9 bases left between them. CDR3 length: 14 residues. In germline, CDR1 is SGHTA, CDR2 FQGNSA. CDR3 protein: CASSLEGYNQPQHF. CDR3 coding DNA: TGTGCCAGCAGCTTGGAGGGGTACAATCAGCCCCAGCATTTT.

The chain combines TRBV5-1 with TRBJ2-5; TRBD2 aligns across 8 bases. V shed 4 bases and J 4 bases; nucleotides not matched to a gene: 6. Per germline, CDR1 SGHRS and CDR2 YFSETQ. The CDR3 is 14 amino acids. For the CDR3, the DNA is TGCGCCAGCAGCCCCGGGGGGGCCCCAGAGACCCAGTACTTC. Translation: CASSPGGAPETQYF.

The table lists this clone with a count of one. DNA for the CDR3: TGTGCCAGCAGGGTTAGCGGGATAGGCTACGAGCAGTACTTC. This encodes CASRVSGIGYEQYF. This rearrangement joins TRBV6-5 to TRBJ2-7; 8 bases line up with TRBD2. The CDR3 covers 14 residues. The trim removed 6 bases at V and 3 bases at J, leaving 7 bases unmatched. Per germline, CDR1 MNHEY and CDR2 SVGAGI.

The gene calls are TRBV20-1 and TRBJ2-6, with 7 bases matching TRBD2. Germline assignment: CDR1 DFQATT and CDR2 SNEGSKA (reference sequence). V gave up 5 bases and J gave up 7 bases; unmatched junction bases: 8. The CDR3 sequence is 14 residues long. This CDR3 reads CSAGGGGDANVLTF. CDR3 bases: TGCAGTGCTGGTGGGGGGGGTGACGCCAACGTCCTGACTTTC.

The rearrangement uses TRBV24-1 and TRBJ2-7; tentatively, D is TRBD1 (6 bases). V lost 3 bases, J lost 1 base, and 18 bases lay in between. This CDR3 has 17 residues. Per the germline V gene, CDR1 is KGHDR and CDR2 is SFDVKD. CDR3 loop: CATSDTAGERMSYEQYF. The DNA for the CDR3 is TGTGCCACCAGTGATACGGCAGGGGAACGAATGTCCTACGAGCAGTACTTC.

The chain employs TRBV5-4 and TRBJ1-2, with 7 bases aligning to TRBD1. CDR1 and CDR2 from the germline V gene are SGHNT and YYREEE (reference sequence). CDR3 length: 17 residues. The ends lost 5 bases at V and 4 bases at J; junction bases unmatched: 17. The CDR3 loop is CASRYRDSEQQSYGYTF. The CDR3 bases are TGTGCCAGCAGGTACAGGGACAGTGAACAGCAGTCCTATGGCTACACCTTC. Filled out from reference TRBV5-4 and TRBJ1-2, the complete variable domain reads ETGVTQSPTHLIKTRGQQVTLRCSSQSGHNTVSWYQQALGQGPQFIFQYYREEENGRGNFPPRFSGLQFPNYSSELNVNALELDDSALYLCASRYRDSEQQSYGYTFGSGTRLTVV.

V and J are TRBV2 and TRBJ1-5; D gene unclear. CDR3 size: 13 residues. The V and J ends lost 1 base and 1 base respectively, with 2 bases between them. Germline loops: CDR1 SNHLY, CDR2 FYNNEI. Here the CDR3 reads CASSEGSNQPQHF. The CDR3, as DNA: TGTGCCAGCAGTGAAGGAAGCAATCAGCCCCAGCATTTT. Variable domain in full (rest from reference TRBV2 and TRBJ1-5): EPEVTQTPSHQVTQMGQEVILRCVPISNHLYFYWYRQILGQKVEFLVSFYNNEISEKSEIFDDQFSVERPDGSNFTLKIRSTKLEDSAMYFCASSEGSNQPQHFGDGTRLSIL.

This clone appeared once. This chain links TRBV5-1 with TRBJ1-2; D remains unclear. V lost 3 bases to trimming and J lost 4 bases, with 13 bases between them. The CDR3 sequence is 14 residues long. In germline, CDR1 is SGHRS, CDR2 YFSETQ. The CDR3 DNA reads TGCGCCAGCAGCTACCAGACCGACGTCTATGGCTACACCTTC. Translation gives CASSYQTDVYGYTF.

The V gene is TRBV5-5, the J gene TRBJ1-1; unclear D gene. CDR1 and CDR2 from the germline V gene are SGHKS and YYEKEE (reference sequence). The CDR3 length is 14 residues. Trimming took 3 bases from V and 6 from J, leaving 15 bases between them. Here the CDR3 DNA reads TGTGCCAGCAGCTGGACCCCGGGCGGATCTGAAGCTTTCTTT. This encodes CASSWTPGGSEAFF.

This rearrangement joins TRBV12-3 or TRBV12-4 to TRBJ1-4; D is undetermined. V lost 8 bases and J 8 bases, leaving 15 bases between the germline ends. This CDR3 comprises 13 residues. The CDR3 region is CASLRNWEEKLFF. The DNA of the CDR3 is TGTGCCAGCTTGAGAAACTGGGAGGAAAAACTGTTTTTT.

CDR3 nucleotide sequence: TGTGCCACCAGCAGGGGAGCGGGAGCCTACAATGAGCAGTTCTTC. Translated, it gives CATSRGAGAYNEQFF. The chain joins TRBV15 to TRBJ2-1, with 8 bases that match TRBD2. CDR1 is LNHNV, CDR2 YYDKDF, per germline (reference sequence). The junction had 3 bases not matched to a gene; V was cut back by 3 bases and J by 2 bases. This CDR3 has 15 amino acids.

The DNA for the CDR3 is TGTGCCAGCAGTTCGCATCAGGGGAAGGCTAACTATGGCTACACCTTC. Its protein is CASSSHQGKANYGYTF. The chain is built from TRBV27 and TRBJ1-2; D may be TRBD1 (6 bases). Germline CDR1 reads MNHEY; CDR2 reads SMNVEV (reference sequence). The germline V and J ends were trimmed by 4 bases and 0 bases, with 15 bases remaining between them. CDR3 length: 16 residues.